Listed below are T cell receptor beta chains from one sample, sequenced in a study of blood T cell repertoires in COVID-19. Clones were read by immunoSEQ multiplex PCR, and TCRdb kept only the in-frame ones, dropping some. The sample carries 450,000 or so clones, 75% to 90% recorded once. What was sequenced was peripheral blood. The receptors originated from a woman in her thirties or forties with COVID-19, enrolled during active disease. CDR3s leave out the opening cysteine and the closing phenylalanine or tryptophan.

ASSSGLAGVSGTQY TRBJ2-5 TRBV5-1
ASSLSDGYEQY TRBJ2-7 TRBV5-1
ASSLIEAQPQH TRBJ1-5 TRBV12-3/TRBV12-4
ASSLAEGGQPQH TRBJ1-5 TRBV5-6
ASSYWGQGEIGELF TRBJ2-2 TRBV6-5
ASSVDPGQGIRTEAF TRBJ1-1 TRBV9
ASRRQGGYGYT TRBJ1-2 TRBV27
ASSFSGSGQY TRBJ2-3 TRBV11-2
ASSLRASPVGTGELF TRBJ2-2 TRBV7-3
SASPGANTGELF TRBJ2-2 TRBV20-1
ASSIVTGGNTDTQY TRBJ2-3 TRBV19
ASSHPPRDRVYEQY TRBJ2-7 TRBV23-1
ASSEWGTGTTDTQY TRBJ2-3 TRBV6-1
ASSQDPTSSEQF TRBJ2-1 TRBV4-3
ASSQGHLNTEAF TRBJ1-1 TRBV28
ASRGFQDRDTEAF TRBJ1-1 TRBV3-1/TRBV3-2
ASSQGQGKETQY TRBJ2-5 TRBV3-1/TRBV3-2
ASSFPDEQY TRBJ2-7 TRBV2
ATSTRDRADTQY TRBJ2-3 TRBV15
ATSERQGAVYGYT TRBJ1-2 TRBV24-1
ASSPGRGYT TRBJ1-2 TRBV4-2
ASSPKAGGRDEQF TRBJ2-1 TRBV5-1
ASSSQGTSNQPQH TRBJ1-5 TRBV19
ASSDPGQPFYGYT TRBJ1-2 TRBV25-1
ASSVGRGNNEQF TRBJ2-1 TRBV9
ASSYSLFEGQVNQPQH TRBJ1-5 TRBV6-2/TRBV6-3
ASSLEGLSTEAF TRBJ1-1 TRBV7-3
ASSLRGNTGELF TRBJ2-2 TRBV4-3
ASSDSLTGLLVNEQF TRBJ2-1 TRBV25-1
ASSATSGGQETQY TRBJ2-5 TRBV27
ASYSGRAGDEQF TRBJ2-1 TRBV3-1/TRBV3-2
ASSQFLSRGRDTEAF TRBJ1-1 TRBV14